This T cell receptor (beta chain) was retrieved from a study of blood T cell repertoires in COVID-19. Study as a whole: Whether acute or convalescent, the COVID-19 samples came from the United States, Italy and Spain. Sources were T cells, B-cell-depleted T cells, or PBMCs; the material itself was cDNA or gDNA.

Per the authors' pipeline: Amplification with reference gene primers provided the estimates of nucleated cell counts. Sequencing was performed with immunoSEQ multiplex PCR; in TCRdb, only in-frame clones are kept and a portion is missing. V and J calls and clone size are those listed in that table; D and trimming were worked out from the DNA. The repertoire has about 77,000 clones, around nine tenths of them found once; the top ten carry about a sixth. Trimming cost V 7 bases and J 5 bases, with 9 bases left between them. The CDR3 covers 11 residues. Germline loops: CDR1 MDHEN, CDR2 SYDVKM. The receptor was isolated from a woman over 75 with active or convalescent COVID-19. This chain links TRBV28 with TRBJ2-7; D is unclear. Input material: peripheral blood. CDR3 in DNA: TGTGCCAGCACCTCTAGAAACGAGCAGTACTTC. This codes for CASTSRNEQYF. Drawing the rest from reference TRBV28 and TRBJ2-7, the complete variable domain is DVKVTQSSRYLVKRTGEKVFLECVQDMDHENMFWYRQDPGLGLRLIYFSYDVKMKEKGDIPEGYSVSREKKERFSLILESASTNQTSMYLCASTSRNEQYFGPGTRLTVT.